This T cell receptor beta chain derives from a study of shared clonotypes between healthy human individuals. Deletions cut 0 bases from V and 8 bases from J, with 10 bases between. Germline V gene data show CDR1 as MNHEY and CDR2 as SMNVEV (reference sequence). The CDR3 is 13 residues long. Positive CCR7 selection of CD45RO-negative cells yielded the naive CD8 cells, and terminally differentiated effector memory CD45RA+ cells were excluded. This clone has a single count. Libraries were prepared by immunoSEQ multiplex PCR; TCRdb keeps only in-frame clonotypes and omits some of them. The table records roughly 2,000,000 clones, 85% to 95% of them present only once.

This TCR was recovered from a man aged 18 to 29 in good health. Some clones in this sample may be carry-over from other donors' samples. The chain carries TRBV27 and TRBJ1-2; D remains ambiguous. Sequenced input: naive CD8+ T cells from PBMCs. CDR3 in DNA: TGTGCCAGCAGTTTATCGGGGTTTGGAGGCTACACCTTC. Protein product: CASSLSGFGGYTF.